The T cell receptor (beta chain) described here comes from a study of Ad26.COV2.S vaccination and SARS-CoV-2 variants. V lost 5 bases to trimming and J lost 0 bases; unmatched junction nucleotides: 4. There are 15 residues in the CDR3. CDR1 is SGHTA, CDR2 FQGNSA, per germline. The treatment here: around 19 received Ad26.COV2.S at low or high dose, single or two shots; several received placebo; per-sample allocation not given. Each sample was drawn 63 days after the first injection (of vaccine or placebo). Expressing Wuhan-strain SARS-CoV-2 spike, an Ad26 vector served as the vaccine. Clones were sequenced by immunoSEQ multiplex PCR, and TCRdb holds only the in-frame ones, with some missing. Here the sample spans roughly 500,000 clones, around 88% being singletons.

The V call is TRBV7-2, the J call TRBJ2-5; 9 positions match TRBD2. This material consisted of peripheral blood, taken in a trial of Ad26.COV2.S vaccine versus placebo. The sequence derives from a person aged 18-60 years who received the Ad26.COV2.S COVID-19 vaccine or a placebo. The CDR3 loop reads CASSVRLADQETQYF. The CDR3 DNA is TGTGCCAGCAGCGTCCGACTAGCGGACCAAGAGACCCAGTACTTC. The full variable domain, with the rest looked up from reference TRBV7-2 and TRBJ2-5, is GAGVSQSPSNKVTEKGKDVELRCDPISGHTALYWYRQSLGQGLEFLIYFQGNSAPDKSGLPSDRFSAERTGGSVSTLTIQRTQQEDSAVYLCASSVRLADQETQYFGPGTRLLVL.